Sequencing of this TCR beta chain was carried out in a study of cytomegalovirus exposure and HLA in healthy donors. Study overall: As released early, the data held some 80 million unique TCRs from HLA-typed donors. Study-wide points: Highly shared sequence variants in one cluster were likely a sequencing artifact.

With 60 Vbeta and 13 Jbeta primers, the PCR was carried out. The table came from immunoSEQ multiplex PCR; TCRdb's copy has only in-frame clones and leaves some out. The table lists more than 85,000 clones. This CDR3 has 18 residues. The germline CDR1 and CDR2 sequences are MGHRA and YSYEKL. Trimming pared 0 bases from V and 1 base from J, leaving 15 bases between. Of note for this clone: Antigen: not known.

The J gene is TRBJ2-2, the V gene TRBV4-1; TRBD2 might be the D (6 bases). The clonotype was recovered from a girl aged 5 to 17 in good health and CMV-seropositive. The source material was PBMCs. The CDR3 region has the DNA TGCGCCAGCAGCCAAGATTGGAGGGGCGGAGAGAACACCGGGGAGCTGTTTTTT. Translation: CASSQDWRGGENTGELFF.